This note documents a single TCR beta chain sequence. The CDR3 goes on 3 residues after the read ends, and that part is filled in from the germline J gene. The CDR3 is made up of 12 amino acids. From germline, CDR1 is SGHDT and CDR2 YYEEEE. Each participant carried one incident cervical HPV16 infection only. The record originates from a study of T cells in women clearing cervical HPV infection. Genomic DNA, averaging roughly 1,200 ng per sample, yielded TCR beta CDR3 via immunoSEQ. TCRdb's copy holds only in-frame clones and misses some; the assay was immunoSEQ multiplex PCR. The sample yields around 19,000 clones, of which the top ten take up about a sixth.

The chain combines TRBV5-6 with TRBJ1-1; TRBD1 matches 7 bases. The source is a woman between 18 and 70 years old with a cervical HPV16 infection that either progressed to CIN3+ or cleared (not recorded which). Material for sequencing was blood buffy coat. CDR3 sequence: CASSPLQGKAFF. CDR3 DNA, as far as it was read: TGTGCCAGCAGTCCCCTACAGGGGAAG.